This T cell receptor (beta chain) was recovered during a study of T cell changes during pregnancy in multiple sclerosis. This clone is judged medium-sized. V trimming: 5 bases; J trimming: 8 bases; junction bases outside the gene matches: 11. The CDR3 runs 15 residues. Germline V gene sequence: CDR1 MNHEY, CDR2 SMNVEV (reference sequence). The assay was immunoSEQ multiplex PCR, and TCRdb's table has in-frame clones only and misses some. The data show tens of thousands of clones, with roughly 86% seen just once and about 8% held by the top ten. The sequences come from CD8+ T cells from peripheral blood mononuclear cells, collected before pregnancy. The receptor comes from a female donor with multiple sclerosis, enrolled in a pregnancy study. The chain carries TRBV27 and TRBJ2-1, with 8 bases that match TRBD1. CDR3 amino acids: CASSPPPDRAHEQFF. Here the CDR3 DNA reads TGTGCCAGCAGTCCACCCCCGGACAGGGCCCATGAGCAGTTCTTC.